The present T cell receptor (beta chain) was sequenced within a study of response to subunit inactivated influenza vaccine. Study-wide results and limits: It was suggested by the authors that few new T cells are recruited by each seasonal influenza vaccination.

A word on this clonotype: Antigen specificity is unknown.

The CDR3 covers 13 residues. Trimming took 2 bases from V and 7 from J, leaving 11 bases between them. Looked up from germline, CDR1 is MDHEN and CDR2 is SYDVKM. MiXCR, run by TCRdb on the RT-PCR reads, gives a single entry per CDR3 protein. The table has 500,000 or so distinct CDR3 sequences, 15% to 20% seen once. The source of this sequence is a man aged 50-75 years who received an inactivated influenza vaccine. The sequencing used CD4+ T cells sorted from PBMCs, collected less than 25 months after vaccination. J is TRBJ2-5 and V is TRBV28; D gene ambiguous. CDR3 loop: CASSLISLGTQYF. CDR3 in DNA: TGTGCCAGCAGTTTAATTAGCCTAGGGACCCAGTACTTC.